This paragraph covers one TCR beta chain sequence. These data come from a study of blood T cell repertoires in COVID-19. For the study at large: Sources were T cells, B-cell-depleted T cells, or PBMCs; the material itself was cDNA or gDNA.

Allocation to cohorts depended on clinical history reported by the participants. Recovered Cohort 3 donors showed two negative PCRs, clearance, or symptom resolution. Data came from immunoSEQ multiplex PCR; TCRdb stores just in-frame clones and leaves some out. The sample carries about 140,000 clones, about 82% recorded once. With V trimmed by 3 bases and J by 10 bases, 7 bases remained unmatched. Germline V gene lookup returns CDR1 PRHDT and CDR2 FYEKMQ (reference sequence). The CDR3 sequence is 14 residues long. Sequenced material: PBMCs or T cells enriched from blood (not recorded which). The rearrangement links TRBV13 to TRBJ2-1; 9 nucleotides line up with TRBD2. This clonotype originated in a woman aged 35 to 49 who had recovered from COVID-19. The CDR3 sequence is CASSLMRGGWEQFF. The CDR3 DNA reads TGTGCCAGCAGCTTGATGCGGGGGGGTTGGGAGCAGTTCTTC.